This T cell receptor (beta chain) was sequenced in a study of metastatic and nonmetastatic thyroid tumors. Whole-study context: Malignant and benign thyroid patients had repertoires compared in peripheral blood and tumor or nodule tissue.

CDR1 is SQVTM, CDR2 ANQGSEA, per germline. V lost 6 bases, J lost 1 base, and 15 bases stayed unmatched. The CDR3 runs to 18 residues. Findings and caveats of the study: Reports indicated that malignant thyroid tumors showed significantly higher TCR beta diversity than benign nodules did, in blood and tumor.

This clone was detected ten times or more. Its antigen remains unidentified. No patient had received any treatment before thyroid surgery. As handled by the study authors: It was from CDR3 differences across clinicopathological groups that a distant-metastasis classifier for papillary thyroid cancer was built. TCRdb used MiXCR to call clones anew from the PCR reads. What appears here as the V and J calls and clone size reflects TCRdb's work, not the paper's. Of around 35,000 clones detected, approximately 15% appear once; the ten largest clones hold more than 4.5%. The genes are TRBV29-1 and TRBJ2-4; 10 bases are shared with TRBD2. The receptor was isolated from a female donor with papillary thyroid cancer or a benign thyroid nodule (not recorded which). Some clones in this sample may be carry-over from other donors' samples. The sequencing input was blood. This CDR3 reads CSVVLRLAGAGAKNIQYF. The DNA for the CDR3 is TGCAGCGTCGTACTTCGGCTAGCGGGAGCAGGGGCCAAAAACATTCAGTACTTC.